Shown below are 23 T cell receptor beta chains from a single sample sequenced in a study of graft-versus-host responses after intestinal transplantation. These receptors are not linked to any known antigen. Assay used: immunoSEQ multiplex PCR; TCRdb lists only in-frame clones, some missing. The sample yields about 88,000 clones, about 94% seen once. The source material was unstimulated CD4+ T cells sorted from spleen or lymph node cells, sampled before transplant. The source is a human donor who was the organ donor for an intestinal transplant.

The chain uses TRBV5-5 and TRBJ1-3, with D uncertain. V gave up 0 bases and J gave up 2 bases, with 9 bases separating them. From germline, CDR1 is SGHKS and CDR2 YYEKEE (reference sequence). The CDR3 has 15 amino acids. The CDR3 DNA reads TGTGCCAGCAGCTTGGGTGTGCTGACTGGAAACACCATATATTTT. As protein: CASSLGVLTGNTIYF.

This rearrangement joins TRBV10-1 to TRBJ2-1; a possible D gene is TRBD2 (6 bases). There are 13 residues in the CDR3. Germline V gives CDR1 WNHNN, CDR2 SYGVQD (reference sequence). Between the trimmed V and J ends, which lost 2 bases and 4 bases, there was a span of 6 bases. The CDR3, as DNA: TGCGCCAGCAGTGAGGGGGGGTACAATGAGCAGTTCTTC. This gives the protein CASSEGGYNEQFF.

The chain combines TRBV28 with TRBJ2-5; perhaps TRBD2 as D (5 bases). The CDR3 contains 14 residues. V lost 5 bases and J 5 bases, leaving 15 bases between the germline ends. The germline V gene has CDR1 MDHEN and CDR2 SYDVKM. CDR3 coding DNA: TGTGCCAGCAGTGTCACGGGGTTTCGGGAGACCCAGTACTTC. This sequence encodes CASSVTGFRETQYF.

This chain connects TRBV7-3 to TRBJ1-6; the D gene is possibly TRBD1 (6 bases). CDR3 length: 14 residues. The germline CDR1 and CDR2 sequences are SGHTA and FQGTGA. V was shortened by 4 bases and J by 8 bases, with 12 bases between the two germline ends. The CDR3 loop reads CASSSGTPDSPLHF. CDR3 DNA sequence: TGTGCCAGCAGCTCCGGGACACCCGATTCACCCCTCCACTTT.

In this sample, this clone turned up once. Other DNA sequences in this specimen translate into the identical CDR3. The chain recombines TRBV19 with TRBJ2-3; D unclear. V was pared by 5 bases and J by 0 bases, with 3 bases between. Germline CDR1 and CDR2: LNHDA and SQIVND (reference sequence). The CDR3 contains 12 residues. The CDR3 loop is CASSVSTDTQYF. CDR3 nucleotides: TGTGCCAGTAGTGTTAGCACAGATACGCAGTATTTT.

The chain employs TRBV7-6 and TRBJ1-1; 7 positions match TRBD1. The V gene's germline CDR1 is SGHVS and CDR2 FNYEAQ. The CDR3 spans 13 residues. Trimming at V came to 1 base and at J to 4 bases, leaving 0 bases not matched to a gene. The CDR3 bases are TGTGCCAGCAGCTTAGACAGGGGCACTGAAGCTTTCTTT. It specifies CASSLDRGTEAFF.

The chain uses TRBV27 and TRBJ2-7; 8 bases map to TRBD1. The length of the CDR3 is 16 residues. Germline-derived CDR1 and CDR2 are MNHEY and SMNVEV (reference sequence). The V gene end was trimmed by 1 base and the J gene end by 3 bases; junction bases not matched to a gene: 8. The CDR3 protein is CASSLYGQGTFYEQYF. The CDR3 coding sequence is TGTGCCAGCAGTTTATATGGACAGGGTACATTCTACGAGCAGTACTTC.

The V and J genes are TRBV18 and TRBJ1-2, with a possible D match to TRBD1 (6 bases). Germline V gene sequence: CDR1 KGHSH, CDR2 LQKENI. The ends were cut back, 5 bases at V and 8 bases at J, with 21 bases in the middle. This CDR3 is built from 15 residues. CDR3 in amino acids: CASSSEARTALGYTF. The CDR3 nucleotides are TGTGCCAGCTCATCCGAGGCCCGGACAGCCCTCGGCTACACCTTC.

This chain connects TRBV28 to TRBJ1-1; TRBD1 might be the D (5 bases). The CDR3 has 14 residues. V lost 6 bases and J lost 4, with 15 bases in between. CDR1 is MDHEN and CDR2 is SYDVKM in the germline V gene. This CDR3 reads CASRRGGSSTEAFF. DNA of the CDR3: TGTGCCAGCAGGAGGGGTGGCTCGAGCACTGAAGCTTTCTTT.

The chain employs TRBV2 and TRBJ2-5; TRBD2 might be the D (7 bases). V was pared by 4 bases and J by 2 bases, with 11 bases between. Germline V lookup: CDR1 SNHLY, CDR2 FYNNEI. This CDR3 is built from 14 residues. The DNA for the CDR3 is TGTGCCAGCAGTGGGGGGGGCCCACAAGAGACCCAGTACTTC. Its protein is CASSGGGPQETQYF.

The chain uses TRBV5-1 and TRBJ2-7; 10 nucleotides align to TRBD2. Per the germline V gene, CDR1 is SGHRS and CDR2 is YFSETQ. This CDR3 is built from 15 residues. J was trimmed by 1 base and V by 5 bases; bases with no gene match: 6. CDR3 protein: CASSAGTSESYEQYF. In DNA form, the CDR3 reads TGCGCCAGCAGTGCCGGGACTAGCGAATCCTACGAGCAGTACTTC.

The gene calls are TRBV19 and TRBJ2-7; 10 bases map to TRBD2. This CDR3 comprises 12 residues. CDR1 and CDR2 (germline): LNHDA, SQIVND (reference sequence). V shed 8 bases and J 4 bases; nucleotides not matched to a gene: 2. The CDR3 spells CASASGGYEQYF. The CDR3 DNA reads TGTGCCAGTGCTAGCGGGGGTTACGAGCAGTACTTC.

V is TRBV2 and J is TRBJ2-1; possibly TRBD2 for D (7 bases). Trimming stripped 7 bases from V and 5 bases from J, with 15 bases between. Germline V gives CDR1 SNHLY, CDR2 FYNNEI. This CDR3 region has 14 residues. The CDR3 region is CASTGRGGNNEQFF. The CDR3 bases are TGTGCCAGCACGGGAAGGGGGGGGAACAATGAGCAGTTCTTC.

The chain recombines TRBV7-9 with TRBJ2-3, with D possibly being TRBD2 (6 bases). Trimming shortened V by 5 bases and J by 3 bases, and 15 bases separated the two germline ends. Germline V gives CDR1 SEHNR, CDR2 FQNEAQ (reference sequence). This CDR3 region has 15 residues. This CDR3 is CASSEPAGLTDTQYF. CDR3 coding DNA: TGTGCCAGCAGCGAACCGGCGGGGCTAACAGATACGCAGTATTTT. The variable domain in full, completed from reference TRBV7-9 and TRBJ2-3, reads DTGVSQNPRHKITKRGQNVTFRCDPISEHNRLYWYRQTLGQGPEFLTYFQNEAQLEKSRLLSDRFSAERPKGSFSTLEIQRTEQGDSAMYLCASSEPAGLTDTQYFGPGTRLTVL.

This chain connects TRBV11-3 to TRBJ1-5; D gene unclear. In germline, CDR1 is SGHNT, CDR2 YENEEA. The CDR3 spans 13 residues. V lost 2 bases and J lost 7, with 9 bases in between. CDR3 DNA: TGTGCCAGCAGCTTAAGGTGGGAACAGCCCCAGCATTTT. It specifies CASSLRWEQPQHF.

The chain carries TRBV18 and TRBJ2-7; 10 bases fit TRBD2. The CDR3 spans 16 residues. V dropped 2 bases and J dropped 2; count of bases not matched to a gene: 6. Germline values: CDR1 KGHSH, CDR2 LQKENI. CDR3 sequence reads: CASSPSLAGAPYEQYF. CDR3 DNA: TGTGCCAGCTCACCATCCCTAGCGGGGGCCCCCTACGAGCAGTACTTC.

The gene calls are TRBV5-4 and TRBJ1-2, with TRBD1 matching 8 bases. With 1 base clipped from V and 7 bases from J, the junction kept 9 bases outside the gene matches. Per the germline V gene, CDR1 is SGHNT and CDR2 is YYREEE (reference sequence). This CDR3 comprises 15 residues. The CDR3 DNA sequence: TGTGCCAGCAGCTTGAACAGGGGGTCCATTGGTGGCTACACCTTC. Translation gives CASSLNRGSIGGYTF.

This chain joins TRBV9 and TRBJ1-2, with D perhaps matching TRBD1 (6 bases). CDR1 is SGDLS, CDR2 YYNGEE, per germline. The CDR3 length is 14 residues. V was trimmed by 0 bases and J by 6 bases, leaving 12 bases between them. CDR3 sequence: CASSVDQGKNGYTF. The CDR3 DNA is TGTGCCAGCAGCGTAGATCAGGGGAAGAATGGCTACACCTTC.

The table lists this clone with a few counts. The gene calls are TRBV9 and TRBJ2-2; D gene unclear. Per the germline V gene, CDR1 is SGDLS and CDR2 is YYNGEE. This CDR3 has 14 amino acids. V lost 7 bases and J 0 bases, leaving 10 bases between the germline ends. The CDR3: CASGKLSNTGELFF. The DNA for the CDR3 is TGTGCCAGCGGAAAGCTATCGAACACCGGGGAGCTGTTTTTT.

This clone was seen a handful of times. This chain uses TRBV10-3 with TRBJ2-7, with TRBD1 matching 7 bases. The CDR3 extends over 14 amino acids. J gave up 4 bases and V 6 bases, and 9 bases lay outside the gene matches. Germline V lookup: CDR1 ENHRY, CDR2 SYGVKD. The CDR3 DNA reads as TGTGCCATCAGGAGAGTACAGGGGCTATACGAGCAGTACTTC. It specifies CAIRRVQGLYEQYF.

The rearrangement joins TRBV29-1 to TRBJ1-4; tentatively, D is TRBD1 (5 bases). Trimming pared 7 bases from V and 8 bases from J, leaving 17 bases between. Germline lookup yields CDR1 SQVTM and CDR2 ANQGSEA. The CDR3 consists of 13 residues. Here the CDR3 reads CSASGTAGEKLFF. The CDR3 bases are TGCAGCGCCTCCGGGACCGCCGGGGAAAAACTGTTTTTT.

This rearrangement joins TRBV6-5 to TRBJ2-5, with D unresolved. V was trimmed by 6 bases and J by 4 bases, leaving 3 bases between them. Germline CDR1 MNHEY, CDR2 SVGAGI. The CDR3 is 10 amino acids. As DNA, the CDR3 is TGTGCCAGCAGAGTAGAGACCCAGTACTTC. Its protein is CASRVETQYF.

The chain recombines TRBV19 with TRBJ1-5; TRBD1 matches 8 bases. CDR1 is LNHDA, CDR2 SQIVND, per germline (reference sequence). The V and J ends lost 7 bases and 7 bases, in that order; junction bases with no gene match: 12. The CDR3 extends over 15 amino acids. The CDR3 nucleotides read TGTGCCAGTATTCCTGGACAGGGAAAGTTCCAGCCCCAGCATTTT. Its translation is CASIPGQGKFQPQHF.